The 18 T cell receptor beta chains below were found in one sample sequenced in a study of beta chain features in type 1 diabetes. Findings of the study overall: In every one of the four CD4+ subsets, TCRB CDR3s were moderately but significantly shorter in Type 1 diabetes patients.

These receptors' antigens are unknown. The authors reverse transcribed all of the isolated RNA, so sequencing captured expressed TCRB transcripts. Some clones are missing from TCRdb's copy, which holds only in-frame ones; the method was immunoSEQ multiplex PCR. The profile shows a few hundred thousand clones, 9.6% of them singletons. Sequencing used central memory CD4+ T cells from blood. The receptor set was obtained from a man aged 25 to 40 with type 1 diabetes.

The chain combines TRBV7-2 with TRBJ2-7, with D perhaps assigned TRBD1 or TRBD2 (5 bases each). Germline V lookup: CDR1 SGHTA, CDR2 FQGNSA. This CDR3 spans 15 amino acids. Between the trimmed V and J ends, which lost 4 bases and 2 bases, there was a span of 15 bases. CDR3 residues: CASSSGTGTAYEQYF. Here the CDR3 DNA reads TGTGCCAGCAGCTCCGGGACCGGGACCGCCTACGAGCAGTACTTC.

This clone was counted only a few times. This sequence joins TRBV6-1 and TRBJ1-5, with D perhaps TRBD1 (5 bases). Trimming shortened V by 6 bases and J by 5 bases, and 11 bases separated the two germline ends. Germline V lookup: CDR1 MNHNS, CDR2 SASEGT. This CDR3 spans 13 amino acids. CDR3 nucleotide sequence: TGTGCCAGCAGAGTGGGGCTGGATCAGCCCCAGCATTTT. This sequence encodes CASRVGLDQPQHF.

Regarding this clone: Other DNA variants within this sample encode the same CDR3. The chain joins TRBV7-9 to TRBJ2-7; 7 bases line up with TRBD1. Germline lookup yields CDR1 SEHNR and CDR2 FQNEAQ (reference sequence). The CDR3 length is 12 residues. Trimming at V came to 4 bases and at J to 4 bases, leaving 1 base not matched to a gene. CDR3 sequence reads: CASSSTGYEQYF. The CDR3 DNA is TGTGCCAGCAGCTCGACAGGGTACGAGCAGTACTTC. Combining the CDR3 with reference TRBV7-9 and TRBJ2-7 gives the whole variable domain DTGVSQNPRHKITKRGQNVTFRCDPISEHNRLYWYRQTLGQGPEFLTYFQNEAQLEKSRLLSDRFSAERPKGSFSTLEIQRTEQGDSAMYLCASSSTGYEQYFGPGTRLTVT.

Turning to this clone: A much larger clone lies a single base off, so this may be a read error. V and J are TRBV7-7 and TRBJ2-1; 14 bases line up with TRBD2. CDR1 and CDR2 from the germline V gene are SSHAT and FNYEAQ (reference sequence). The CDR3 runs 13 residues. Trimming cost V 8 bases and J 6 bases; bases outside gene matches: 0. In nucleotides, the CDR3 is TGTGCCAGCGGGACTAGCGGGAGCAATGAGCAGTTCTTC. Amino acids: CASGTSGSNEQFF. Drawing the rest from reference TRBV7-7 and TRBJ2-1, the complete variable domain is GAGVSQSPRYKVTKRGQDVTLRCDPISSHATLYWYQQALGQGPEFLTYFNYEAQPDKSGLPSDRFSAERPEGSISTLTIQRTEQRDSAMYRCASGTSGSNEQFFGPGTRLTVL.

V is TRBV28 and J is TRBJ1-5, with 9 bases matching TRBD1. CDR1 is MDHEN, CDR2 SYDVKM, per germline. The CDR3 is made up of 16 amino acids. V shed 6 bases, J shed 0 bases, and the junction held 6 bases outside the gene matches. CDR3: CASSITGGYSNQPQHF. CDR3 DNA: TGTGCCAGCAGCATAACAGGGGGCTATAGCAATCAGCCCCAGCATTTT.

The chain joins TRBV10-3 to TRBJ2-7, with 9 bases that match TRBD1. The CDR3 runs to 15 residues. Trimming cost V 8 bases and J 2 bases; bases outside gene matches: 10. Per germline, CDR1 ENHRY and CDR2 SYGVKD. The CDR3: CAIGWETGGPYEQYF. CDR3 sequence (DNA): TGTGCCATCGGATGGGAGACAGGGGGACCCTACGAGCAGTACTTC.

This clone showed up just a few times. V and J are TRBV6-6 and TRBJ2-1; 10 positions match TRBD2. CDR3 length: 15 residues. V was pared by 5 bases and J by 7 bases, with 8 bases of the junction left unmatched. Germline CDR1 and CDR2: MNHNY and SVGAGI (reference sequence). The DNA for the CDR3 is TGTGCCAGCAGTCAAAGTCCTAGCGGGAGAAATGAGCAGTTCTTC. Protein product: CASSQSPSGRNEQFF.

This clone appeared a few times. This chain connects TRBV27 to TRBJ1-2, with D possibly being TRBD1 (6 bases). From germline, CDR1 is MNHEY and CDR2 SMNVEV (reference sequence). The CDR3 covers 15 residues. Trimming stripped 2 bases from V and 5 bases from J, with 15 bases between. CDR3 residues: CASSLEGRGRYGYTF. DNA of the CDR3: TGTGCCAGCAGTTTAGAGGGCAGGGGACGGTATGGCTACACCTTC.

This rearrangement joins TRBV6-1 to TRBJ2-5; 11 positions agree with TRBD1. From germline, CDR1 is MNHNS and CDR2 SASEGT. V shed 4 bases and J 4 bases; nucleotides not matched to a gene: 8. This CDR3 has 16 residues. CDR3 in DNA: TGTGCCAGCAGTGCACTGGGGACAGGGGGTCGAGAGACCCAGTACTTC. Translated: CASSALGTGGRETQYF.

There are a few counts of this clone. The chain has TRBV6-6 and TRBJ1-3; D remains unclear. Trimming left V 5 bases short and J 0 bases short, with 11 bases between. The CDR3 contains 15 residues. Germline loops: CDR1 MNHNY, CDR2 SVGAGI (reference sequence). Here the CDR3 reads CASSRDVPSGNTIYF. The DNA for the CDR3 is TGTGCCAGCAGTAGAGACGTTCCCTCTGGAAACACCATATATTTT.

Only a few counts were recorded for this clone. One junction end disagrees with the germline gene, perhaps due to a read error. The chain has TRBV10-3 and TRBJ2-5; 9 bases map to TRBD1. Germline V gene sequence: CDR1 ENHRY, CDR2 SYGVKD. CDR3 length: 14 residues. CDR3 sequence (DNA): TGTGCCAGCAGTTCCGGGACAGGGAAAGAGACCCAGTACTTC. It specifies CASSSGTGKETQYF.

J is TRBJ2-7 and V is TRBV13; D may be TRBD1 (5 bases). Germline CDR1 PRHDT, CDR2 FYEKMQ (reference sequence). There are 16 residues in the CDR3. Trimming shortened V by 1 base and J by 2 bases, and 15 bases separated the two germline ends. CDR3 in amino acids: CASSLDGREGTYEQYF. Here the CDR3 DNA reads TGTGCCAGCAGCTTAGATGGCAGGGAAGGGACCTACGAGCAGTACTTC.

This clone was picked up many times. The CDR3 nucleotides are TGTGCCAGCACCCGGGGACTCAACGGAGAGACCCAGTACTTC. Its protein is CASTRGLNGETQYF. V is TRBV7-9 and J is TRBJ2-5; weak D call: TRBD2 (6 bases). Deletions cut 7 bases from V and 4 bases from J, with 16 bases between. The CDR3 sequence is 14 residues long. Germline V gives CDR1 SEHNR, CDR2 FQNEAQ (reference sequence).

This clone was seen repeatedly, ten times or more. The rearrangement joins TRBV10-1 to TRBJ2-7, with TRBD2 matching over 12 bases. The CDR3 has 15 amino acids. Trimming at V came to 7 bases and at J to 4 bases, leaving 8 bases not matched to a gene. Germline CDR1 and CDR2: WNHNN and SYGVQD (reference sequence). Here the CDR3 DNA reads TGCGCCAGCATCACAGGACTAGCGGGACCTTACGAGCAGTACTTC. This codes for CASITGLAGPYEQYF.

This clone was counted a few times. The chain employs TRBV19 and TRBJ1-1; the D is unclear. Germline CDR1 reads LNHDA; CDR2 reads SQIVND (reference sequence). This CDR3 is 15 amino acids long. Between the trimmed V and J ends, which lost 2 bases and 1 base, there was a span of 11 bases. For the CDR3, the DNA is TGTGCCAGTAGTATAAGAGGTACAGCGAACACTGAAGCTTTCTTT. Protein sequence: CASSIRGTANTEAFF.

Only a few counts were recorded for this clone. The gene calls are TRBV6-5 and TRBJ2-7, with TRBD2 identical over 7 bases. Germline V gene sequence: CDR1 MNHEY, CDR2 SVGAGI. This CDR3 is built from 14 residues. With 4 bases clipped from V and 4 bases from J, the junction kept 7 bases outside the gene matches. In DNA, the CDR3 is TGTGCCAGCAGTTCTCTTATCGGGGGGTACGAGCAGTACTTC. It specifies CASSSLIGGYEQYF.

V is TRBV5-1 and J is TRBJ2-7, with a tentative D call TRBD1 (5 bases). Germline V gene sequence: CDR1 SGHRS, CDR2 YFSETQ. V lost 0 bases, J lost 4 bases, and 11 bases lay in between. CDR3 length: 14 amino acids. CDR3 nucleotide sequence: TGCGCCAGCAGCTTGGTCGGTGGGGCATACGAGCAGTACTTC. Protein sequence: CASSLVGGAYEQYF.

The gene calls are TRBV5-4 and TRBJ2-4; 12 bases align to TRBD2. The germline gives CDR1 SGHNT, CDR2 YYREEE (reference sequence). J was trimmed by 11 bases and V by 4 bases; bases with no gene match: 13. The CDR3 is made up of 16 amino acids. CDR3 loop: CASSPSLAGGPVFQYF. The DNA of the CDR3 is TGTGCCAGCAGCCCCAGCCTAGCGGGAGGGCCGGTATTTCAGTACTTC.